This T cell receptor (beta chain) was documented in a study of CD8+ T cells in alopecia areata. Study overall: Treatment of the treated patients consisted of oral tofacitinib, 5 to 10 mg twice daily. Tofacitinib was given for 6 to 18 months, then stopped for 6 months. Study-level points and caveats: Among the top 100, expanded CD8+ clones, as well as scalp clonality, were significantly decreased by tofacitinib. Many expanded lesional clones persisted in scalp and blood during tofacitinib.

On this clone: No antigen is known for it.

Treatment described: oral pan-JAK inhibitor, 5-10 mg twice daily. The CDR3 contains 15 residues. CDR1 and CDR2 (germline): KGHSH, LQKENI. The V end was cut by 5 bases, the J end by 5 bases, with 18 bases between. The authors extracted RNA and reverse transcribed it into cDNA as the sequencing template. The table came from immunoSEQ multiplex PCR; TCRdb's copy has only in-frame clones and leaves some out. The sample includes about 200,000 clones, nearly 60% of them seen just once. The V call is TRBV18, the J call TRBJ1-1, with D perhaps matching TRBD1 (6 bases). This receptor was obtained from a human donor with alopecia areata. The specimen was CD4+ T cells sorted from blood, collected at week 24, from a patient treated with tofacitinib. In DNA form, the CDR3 reads TGTGCCAGCTCATTACGGGGGCGGTCGGAGACTGAAGCTTTCTTT. This sequence encodes CASSLRGRSETEAFF.